The 24 T cell receptor beta chains below come from one sample, sequenced in a study of cytomegalovirus exposure and HLA in healthy donors. TCRdb's table, derived via immunoSEQ multiplex PCR, lists solely in-frame clones and lacks some. Of about 120,000 clones in the sample, under 90% were seen once. The sample was PBMCs. The source of these receptors is a woman aged 25 to 39 in good health and CMV-seronegative.

J is TRBJ2-1 and V is TRBV7-9; possible D gene TRBD2, 6 bases. V lost 0 bases to trimming and J lost 6 bases, with 6 bases between them. The CDR3 has 13 residues. Germline assignment: CDR1 SEHNR and CDR2 FQNEAQ (reference sequence). The CDR3 DNA follows: TGTGCCAGCAGCTTAGCGGGGGGCAATGAGCAGTTCTTC. It encodes CASSLAGGNEQFF.

V is TRBV6-6 and J is TRBJ1-5, with 10 bases matching TRBD1. CDR3 size: 16 residues. Per the germline V gene, CDR1 is MNHNY and CDR2 is SVGAGI (reference sequence). Trimming removed 0 bases from V and 6 bases from J; junction bases left unmatched: 5. DNA for the CDR3: TGTGCCAGCAGTTACTCTGGGACAGGGGAGAGTCAGCCCCAGCATTTT. Translation: CASSYSGTGESQPQHF.

V usage is TRBV25-1 and J usage is TRBJ2-7, with 8 bases lining up with TRBD2. This CDR3 spans 17 amino acids. The V gene end was trimmed by 7 bases and the J gene end by 6 bases; junction bases not matched to a gene: 20. The germline V gene encodes CDR1 MGHDK and CDR2 SYGVNS. CDR3 protein: CASNPPAGGHRGGEQYF. CDR3 nucleotides: TGTGCCAGCAACCCCCCGGCGGGGGGCCATCGTGGTGGCGAGCAGTACTTC.

The chain has TRBV19 and TRBJ1-4; 7 positions agree with TRBD1. Germline-derived CDR1 and CDR2 are LNHDA and SQIVND (reference sequence). V was clipped by 6 bases and J by 8 bases; unmatched bases: 9. CDR3 length: 14 amino acids. The CDR3 here is CASRATGNVEKLFF. In DNA, the CDR3 is TGTGCCAGTAGGGCGACAGGGAACGTAGAAAAACTGTTTTTT.

The chain uses TRBV7-9 and TRBJ2-3; 8 nucleotides match TRBD1. The V segment lost 5 bases and the J segment 0 bases; nucleotides outside the gene matches: 7. The CDR3 consists of 16 residues. Looked up from germline, CDR1 is SEHNR and CDR2 is FQNEAQ (reference sequence). The CDR3 DNA follows: TGTGCCAGCAGCCCCTGGACAGGGCTGAGCACAGATACGCAGTATTTT. Translation: CASSPWTGLSTDTQYF.

This clone was recorded a few times. The CDR3 DNA follows: TGTGCCAGCAGTTTATCGGGACAGGGAGGCTACACCTTC. Translating gives CASSLSGQGGYTF. The chain joins TRBV27 to TRBJ1-2; 9 bases map to TRBD1. Germline loops: CDR1 MNHEY, CDR2 SMNVEV (reference sequence). This CDR3 spans 13 amino acids. V lost 0 bases to trimming and J lost 8 bases; unmatched junction nucleotides: 1.

The chain is built from TRBV5-1 and TRBJ2-6, with a tentative D call TRBD1 (6 bases). Germline-derived CDR1 and CDR2 are SGHRS and YFSETQ. Trimming shortened V by 3 bases and J by 0 bases, and 22 bases separated the two germline ends. CDR3 length: 20 residues. CDR3 in amino acids: CASSSAGAGEIPSGANVLTF. CDR3 DNA: TGCGCCAGCAGCTCCGCCGGAGCAGGGGAAATCCCCTCTGGGGCCAACGTCCTGACTTTC.

The gene calls are TRBV4-3 and TRBJ2-7; D gene unclear. V was shortened by 2 bases and J by 5 bases, with 19 bases between the two germline ends. The germline V gene has CDR1 LGHNA and CDR2 YSLEER. The CDR3 spans 16 residues. The CDR3 region is CASSQLSFSPRDEQYF. CDR3 DNA: TGCGCCAGCAGCCAACTTTCCTTCTCTCCACGGGACGAGCAGTACTTC.

CDR3 DNA: TGTGCCAGCAGCTTAGGACAGGCACCCAGCGAGCAGTACTTC. It specifies CASSLGQAPSEQYF. The chain employs TRBV7-2 and TRBJ2-7, with D possibly matching TRBD1 (6 bases). The CDR3 spans 14 residues. Trimming shortened V by 1 base and J by 6 bases, and 13 bases separated the two germline ends. Germline CDR1 is SGHTA and CDR2 is FQGNSA.

The rearrangement joins TRBV7-9 to TRBJ2-5; 10 nucleotides line up with TRBD2. CDR3 length: 14 residues. In germline, CDR1 is SEHNR, CDR2 FQNEAQ (reference sequence). V shed 6 bases, J shed 5 bases, and the junction held 6 bases outside the gene matches. The CDR3 is CASRLAGDMETQYF. In DNA, the CDR3 is TGTGCCAGCAGGCTAGCGGGGGATATGGAGACCCAGTACTTC.

The chain joins TRBV10-2 to TRBJ2-7; TRBD1 matches at 7 bases. Per the germline V gene, CDR1 is WSHSY and CDR2 is SAAADI. The V gene end was trimmed by 3 bases and the J gene end by 1 base; junction bases not matched to a gene: 3. This CDR3 has 14 amino acids. CDR3 sequence (DNA): TGCGCCAGCAGTGACAGGGGGAAATCCTACGAGCAGTACTTC. Amino acids: CASSDRGKSYEQYF.

The chain employs TRBV29-1 and TRBJ1-2, with 7 bases fitting TRBD1. Germline V gives CDR1 SQVTM, CDR2 ANQGSEA. V trimming: 7 bases; J trimming: 8 bases; junction bases outside the gene matches: 16. This CDR3 region has 14 residues. CDR3 residues: CSARSTGKGRGYTF. The CDR3 DNA reads TGCAGCGCTCGCTCGACAGGGAAAGGTAGAGGCTACACCTTC. Supplemented by reference TRBV29-1 and TRBJ1-2, the full variable domain reads SAVISQKPSRDICQRGTSLTIQCQVDSQVTMMFWYRQQPGQSLTLIATANQGSEATYESGFVIDKFPISRPNLTFSTLTVSNMSPEDSSIYLCSARSTGKGRGYTFGSGTRLTVV.

In this sample, this clone turned up many times. V gene TRBV4-1 combines with J gene TRBJ2-4, with 7 bases fitting TRBD1. The CDR3 sequence is 13 residues long. Germline CDR1 is MGHRA and CDR2 is YSYEKL. The junction had 4 bases not matched to a gene; V was cut back by 10 bases and J by 1 base. CDR3 sequence reads: CANEDRAKNIQYF. Here the CDR3 DNA reads TGCGCCAACGAGGACAGGGCCAAAAACATTCAGTACTTC.

This rearrangement joins TRBV5-1 to TRBJ1-1, with D possibly matching TRBD1 (6 bases). Trimming took off 4 bases at V and 6 bases at J, with 16 bases between the two ends. Per germline, CDR1 SGHRS and CDR2 YFSETQ. CDR3 length: 14 amino acids. The CDR3 sequence: CASSPYRVGSEAFF. DNA for the CDR3: TGCGCCAGCAGCCCATACAGGGTAGGGTCTGAAGCTTTCTTT.

The chain joins TRBV25-1 to TRBJ2-1; 7 bases match TRBD1. Germline V gene lookup returns CDR1 MGHDK and CDR2 SYGVNS. The CDR3 has 15 residues. The trim removed 5 bases at V and 7 bases at J, leaving 11 bases unmatched. The CDR3 reads CASSSGTERRNEQFF. The CDR3 region has the DNA TGTGCCAGCAGTTCCGGGACAGAGAGGAGGAATGAGCAGTTCTTC. Full variable domain (remainder filled in from reference TRBV25-1 and TRBJ2-1): EADIYQTPRYLVIGTGKKITLECSQTMGHDKMYWYQQDPGMELHLIHYSYGVNSTEKGDLSSESTVSRIRTEHFPLTLESARPSHTSQYLCASSSGTERRNEQFFGPGTRLTVL.

The chain joins TRBV5-8 to TRBJ1-3; no definite D call. V shed 0 bases and J shed 0 bases, with 13 bases lying between them. The CDR3 runs to 17 residues. Per the germline V gene, CDR1 is SGHTS and CDR2 is YDEGEE. In DNA form, the CDR3 reads TGTGCCAGCAGCTTGGGGCGGAGAGTCAGCTCTGGAAACACCATATATTTT. This gives the protein CASSLGRRVSSGNTIYF.

The chain carries TRBV5-1 and TRBJ2-7; TRBD1 is a possible D gene (5 bases). The CDR3 is made up of 15 amino acids. Germline loops: CDR1 SGHRS, CDR2 YFSETQ. Trimming stripped 6 bases from V and 3 bases from J, with 19 bases between. CDR3 DNA: TGCGCCAGCACACCGGCAGGTGGGGCTCTCTACGAGCAGTACTTC. It yields the protein CASTPAGGALYEQYF.

This chain links TRBV21-1 with TRBJ2-7; the table assigns TRBD1, which was not confirmed against the DNA. TRBV21-1 is assigned pseudogene status. The CDR3 totals 12 residues. The CDR3 spells CARPGQNYEQYF. The CDR3 nucleotides are TGTGCCAGGCCGGGACAGAACTACGAGCAGTACTTC.

This chain connects TRBV11-2 to TRBJ1-1; D is uncertain. The CDR3 contains 14 residues. CDR1 is SGHAT, CDR2 FQNNGV, per germline. Deletions cut 5 bases from V and 10 bases from J, with 20 bases between. This CDR3 reads CASSPGGRAGGAFF. The CDR3 DNA reads TGTGCCAGCAGCCCGGGAGGACGTGCCGGTGGAGCTTTCTTT.

The chain uses TRBV18 and TRBJ1-2; D gene uncertain. Germline values: CDR1 KGHSH, CDR2 LQKENI. This CDR3 comprises 12 residues. V was shortened by 8 bases and J by 6 bases, with 13 bases between the two germline ends. The CDR3 reads CASHTLGDGYTF. CDR3 coding DNA: TGTGCCAGCCACACTCTAGGTGATGGCTACACCTTC.

The chain couples TRBV6-6 to TRBJ2-7; 8 bases fit TRBD1. The ends lost 6 bases at V and 1 base at J; junction bases unmatched: 5. Germline-derived CDR1 and CDR2 are MNHNY and SVGAGI (reference sequence). CDR3 length equals 14 residues. The chain's CDR3 is CASRRTGGSYEQYF. The DNA of the CDR3 is TGTGCCAGCAGAAGAACAGGGGGATCCTACGAGCAGTACTTC.

This sequence joins TRBV5-4 and TRBJ2-7, with TRBD1 matching over 10 bases. The CDR3 sequence is 13 residues long. Germline CDR1 and CDR2: SGHNT and YYREEE (reference sequence). Germline trimming cut 4 bases from V and 4 bases from J; bases unmatched to any gene: 2. CDR3 loop: CASSRDRGYEQYF. The CDR3, as DNA: TGTGCCAGCAGCCGGGACAGGGGATACGAGCAGTACTTC.

The CDR3: CASSLDQGTDTQYF. The CDR3 DNA sequence: TGCGCCAGCAGCTTGGATCAGGGCACAGATACGCAGTATTTT. J is TRBJ2-3 and V is TRBV5-1; D unresolved. From germline, CDR1 is SGHRS and CDR2 YFSETQ. CDR3 length equals 14 residues. Deletions cut 0 bases from V and 1 base from J, with 6 bases between.

This chain connects TRBV4-3 to TRBJ2-7; D is possibly TRBD1 (6 bases). The V gene lost 0 bases and the J gene lost 2 bases, with 11 bases spanning the gap. The germline CDR1 and CDR2 sequences are LGHNA and YSLEER. This CDR3 comprises 15 residues. The CDR3 sequence: CASSQDLGAPYEQYF. The CDR3 DNA follows: TGCGCCAGCAGCCAAGATCTGGGGGCGCCCTACGAGCAGTACTTC.